This T cell receptor beta chain was documented in a study of cytomegalovirus exposure and HLA in healthy donors. After removal of 2 bases from V and 8 bases from J, the junction contained 7 bases not matched to a gene. Germline assignment: CDR1 SGDLS and CDR2 YYNGEE. This CDR3 has 14 residues. Vbeta (60) and Jbeta (13) primers were used in the PCR. The repertoire was sequenced with immunoSEQ multiplex PCR; TCRdb's copy has only in-frame clones and lacks some. This sample has some 120,000 clones, with 55% to 75% found just once. This receptor was taken from a woman aged 40 to 50 in good health and CMV-seropositive. The chain couples TRBV9 to TRBJ1-2, with TRBD1 matching 9 bases. Sequencing used PBMCs. The DNA of the CDR3 is TGTGCCAGCAGCGTCAGGACAGGGGCGAGCGGCTACACCTTC. Amino acids: CASSVRTGASGYTF.